One sample yielded the 28 T cell receptor beta chains listed below, sequenced in a study of T cell responses to AZD1222 COVID-19 vaccine (dated by TCRdb to the early 2020s). Libraries were constructed by the immunoSEQ multiplex PCR assay. In its TCRdb copy, this immuneACCESS table keeps in-frame sequences only and misses some clones. Where compared with another copy, unresolved V genes explain less than half of these, and the others have no known cause. This sample holds approximately 100,000 clones; more than 70% were observed only once. Of the sample, 4.4% is held by the ten largest clones. The time point label corresponds to: about 28 days (+/-7) after the second vaccine dose. This material consisted of peripheral blood, taken 28 days after the second AZD1222 dose. These receptors all stem from an adult who received the AZD1222 COVID-19 vaccine.

This chain links TRBV6-1 with TRBJ1-5; D remains unclear. Germline-derived CDR1 and CDR2 are MNHNS and SASEGT. CDR3 length: 16 residues. The V and J ends lost 1 base and 2 bases respectively, with 12 bases between them. In DNA, the CDR3 is TGTGCCAGCAGTGAAGATGGAGGTTGGGGCAATCAGCCCCAGCATTTT. Protein sequence: CASSEDGGWGNQPQHF.

This clone appeared many times. This CDR3 is CASSVAGTEAFF. The CDR3 region has the DNA TGTGCCAGCAGCGTAGCGGGCACTGAAGCTTTCTTT. The rearrangement uses TRBV9 and TRBJ1-1, with D unclear. The CDR3 contains 12 residues. Germline V lookup: CDR1 SGDLS, CDR2 YYNGEE. V lost 0 bases, J lost 4 bases, and 4 bases lay in between. Supplemented by reference TRBV9 and TRBJ1-1, the full variable domain reads DSGVTQTPKHLITATGQRVTLRCSPRSGDLSVYWYQQSLDQGLQFLIQYYNGEERAKGNILERFSAQQFPDLHSELNLSSLELGDSALYFCASSVAGTEAFFGQGTRLTVV.

The gene calls are TRBV10-3 and TRBJ1-5; D ambiguous. The germline V gene has CDR1 ENHRY and CDR2 SYGVKD. This CDR3 is 12 amino acids long. Trimming left V 11 bases short and J 0 bases short, with 8 bases between. DNA of the CDR3: TGTGCCGCCTTCTATAGCAATCAGCCCCAGCATTTT. It is translated as CAAFYSNQPQHF.

In this sample, this clone turned up once. The chain joins TRBV6-5 to TRBJ1-1; 9 nucleotides match TRBD1. The CDR3 totals 13 residues. Germline CDR1 and CDR2: MNHEY and SVGAGI. V lost 4 bases and J lost 7; bases outside the gene matches: 4. The CDR3 loop is CASSWTGDGEAFF. The DNA for the CDR3 is TGTGCCAGCAGTTGGACAGGGGATGGTGAAGCTTTCTTT.

The chain has TRBV11-2 and TRBJ1-2; TRBD1 matches 7 bases. Germline V CDR1 and CDR2: SGHAT, FQNNGV. The length of the CDR3 is 14 residues. V was clipped by 5 bases and J by 4 bases; unmatched bases: 7. CDR3 in DNA: TGTGCCAGCAGCCAGGAGGGGACAGTCTATGGCTACACCTTC. Translated: CASSQEGTVYGYTF.

The J gene is TRBJ2-1, the V gene TRBV4-3; 14 bases map to TRBD2. Trimming removed 3 bases from V and 8 bases from J; junction bases left unmatched: 6. Germline V CDR1 and CDR2: LGHNA, YSLEER. This CDR3 region has 16 residues. The CDR3 DNA reads TGCGCCAGCAGCCACGACGGGACTAGCGGGAGCTATGAGCAGTTCTTC. Translating gives CASSHDGTSGSYEQFF.

This clone was observed a single time. The chain couples TRBV27 to TRBJ1-2, with no clear D. Trimming removed 3 bases at V and 4 bases at J, with 12 bases between. Per germline, CDR1 MNHEY and CDR2 SMNVEV (reference sequence). CDR3 size: 14 residues. CDR3 residues: CASSFTAGLYGYTF. Written as DNA, the CDR3 is TGTGCCAGCAGTTTCACGGCAGGTCTCTATGGCTACACCTTC.

The chain has TRBV7-2 and TRBJ2-2; TRBD2 agrees at 7 bases. The CDR3 covers 15 residues. The germline gives CDR1 SGHTA, CDR2 FQGNSA. V was clipped by 3 bases and J by 5 bases; unmatched bases: 6. The CDR3 is CASSLRRGSTGELFF. The CDR3 DNA follows: TGTGCCAGCAGCTTGAGGCGGGGGAGTACCGGGGAGCTGTTTTTT.

V usage is TRBV4-3 and J usage is TRBJ2-3; D is unresolved. The CDR3 spans 15 residues. CDR1 is LGHNA and CDR2 is YSLEER in the germline V gene. V was trimmed by 4 bases and J by 3 bases, leaving 14 bases between them. The CDR3 DNA sequence: TGCGCCAGCAGCCGGGCTAGGAGCACGACAGATACGCAGTATTTT. Translation gives CASSRARSTTDTQYF.

V and J are TRBV4-1 and TRBJ1-2; TRBD1 agrees at 7 bases. Trimming cost V 0 bases and J 8 bases; bases outside gene matches: 9. Germline lookup yields CDR1 MGHRA and CDR2 YSYEKL. The CDR3 contains 15 residues. The DNA of the CDR3 is TGCGCCAGCAGCCAAGATGGAGGGGGCGTAGGAGGCTACACCTTC. Protein: CASSQDGGGVGGYTF.

This clone rates as large (0.1 to 1%). The chain joins TRBV4-1 to TRBJ2-3; D might be TRBD1 or TRBD2, each matching 6 bases. The CDR3 covers 14 residues. CDR1 MGHRA and CDR2 YSYEKL come from the germline V gene. The V and J ends lost 0 bases and 7 bases respectively, with 11 bases between them. The CDR3 bases are TGCGCCAGCAGCCAAGAGACGGGGGCATATACGCAGTATTTT. This gives the protein CASSQETGAYTQYF.

This chain joins TRBV10-3 and TRBJ2-2; D tentatively reads TRBD1 or TRBD2 (5 bases each). V shed 6 bases and J shed 1 base, with 15 bases lying between them. The CDR3 contains 16 residues. The germline gives CDR1 ENHRY, CDR2 SYGVKD. CDR3 in DNA: TGTGCCATCAGCGAGGGGAGATCAGGGAACACCGGGGAGCTGTTTTTT. Encoded protein: CAISEGRSGNTGELFF.

V is TRBV2 and J is TRBJ2-5; TRBD2 matches 9 bases. V was pared by 9 bases and J by 7 bases, with 9 bases of the junction left unmatched. The CDR3 extends over 13 amino acids. Germline V gene data show CDR1 as SNHLY and CDR2 as FYNNEI. CDR3 sequence reads: CASQRGDQGTQYF. The CDR3 DNA sequence: TGTGCCAGTCAGCGGGGGGACCAGGGGACCCAGTACTTC.

V and J are TRBV11-3 and TRBJ2-1; D unresolved. V shed 3 bases and J shed 6 bases, with 15 bases lying between them. This CDR3 has 15 residues. The germline gives CDR1 SGHNT, CDR2 YENEEA. CDR3 nucleotide sequence: TGTGCCAGCAGCTTTAGTGGGGATCCCGTCAATGAGCAGTTCTTC. This sequence encodes CASSFSGDPVNEQFF. The complete variable domain, with remaining parts taken from reference TRBV11-3 and TRBJ2-1, reads EAGVVQSPRYKIIEKKQPVAFWCNPISGHNTLYWYLQNLGQGPELLIRYENEEAVDDSQLPKDRFSAERLKGVDSTLKIQPAELGDSAVYLCASSFSGDPVNEQFFGPGTRLTVL.

The V gene is TRBV11-2, the J gene TRBJ1-6; D is unclear. The length of the CDR3 is 13 residues. V lost 1 base and J lost 10, with 8 bases in between. The germline V gene encodes CDR1 SGHAT and CDR2 FQNNGV. The chain's CDR3 is CASSLGPGSPLHF. The CDR3 region has the DNA TGTGCCAGCAGCTTAGGTCCGGGCTCACCCCTCCACTTT.

The V gene is TRBV5-4, the J gene TRBJ2-1; a weak D match, TRBD1 (5 bases). CDR1 is SGHNT, CDR2 YYREEE, per germline (reference sequence). CDR3 length equals 13 residues. V lost 1 base and J 6 bases, leaving 8 bases between the germline ends. This chain's CDR3 is CASSLKGVNEQFF. CDR3 sequence (DNA): TGTGCCAGCAGCTTGAAAGGGGTCAATGAGCAGTTCTTC.

The V and J genes are TRBV29-1 and TRBJ1-2; D not certain. CDR3 length: 11 residues. The V end lost 4 bases, the J end lost 7 bases, and 10 bases lay between the germline ends. Looked up from germline, CDR1 is SQVTM and CDR2 is ANQGSEA. CDR3 bases: TGCAGCGTTGCTGGCATTGGTGGCTACACCTTC. Its translation: CSVAGIGGYTF.

The rearrangement joins TRBV13 to TRBJ2-5; D gene uncertain. Germline-derived CDR1 and CDR2 are PRHDT and FYEKMQ (reference sequence). The V end lost 4 bases, the J end lost 1 base, and 4 bases lay between the germline ends. This CDR3 has 12 amino acids. This CDR3 reads CASSWAQETQYF. In DNA form, the CDR3 reads TGTGCCAGCAGCTGGGCCCAAGAGACCCAGTACTTC.

J is TRBJ2-5 and V is TRBV19; D possibly corresponds to TRBD1 (5 bases). CDR3 length: 13 residues. The ends were cut back, 3 bases at V and 1 base at J, with 6 bases in the middle. The germline CDR1 and CDR2 sequences are LNHDA and SQIVND (reference sequence). CDR3 DNA: TGTGCCAGTAGTATCGACAGCCAAGAGACCCAGTACTTC. This codes for CASSIDSQETQYF.

This clone was detected only once. V gene TRBV11-3 combines with J gene TRBJ2-7; 12 nucleotides align to TRBD1. The V segment lost 10 bases and the J segment 7 bases; nucleotides outside the gene matches: 8. Germline loops: CDR1 SGHNT, CDR2 YENEEA. The CDR3 is 13 amino acids. The CDR3 DNA is TGTGCCACCCTGGGGGGACAGGGGGCTGAGCAGTACTTC. It is translated as CATLGGQGAEQYF.

The V and J genes are TRBV6-2 or TRBV6-3 and TRBJ1-5; a possible D gene is TRBD1 (5 bases). Germline CDR1 and CDR2: MNHEY and SVGEGT. V was pared by 6 bases and J by 4 bases, with 16 bases between. The CDR3 extends over 15 amino acids. DNA of the CDR3: TGTGCCAGCAGCCCACCGGGACGGGTGAATCAGCCCCAGCATTTT. Its protein product is CASSPPGRVNQPQHF.

The V call is TRBV19, the J call TRBJ1-1; weak D call: TRBD1 (6 bases). This CDR3 contains 17 residues. Germline V gene sequence: CDR1 LNHDA, CDR2 SQIVND (reference sequence). The ends were cut back, 9 bases at V and 2 bases at J, with 25 bases in the middle. CDR3 in amino acids: CASSKAGGTGLNTEAFF. For the CDR3, the DNA is TGTGCCAGCTCCAAAGCGGGGGGCACAGGGCTAAACACTGAAGCTTTCTTT.

The chain recombines TRBV9 with TRBJ2-5; D unresolved. There are 16 residues in the CDR3. Germline V gene data show CDR1 as SGDLS and CDR2 as YYNGEE. The V end was cut by 4 bases, the J end by 5 bases, with 21 bases between. CDR3 sequence reads: CASSPQLLTPRETQYF. DNA for the CDR3: TGTGCCAGCAGCCCGCAGCTTCTGACACCCCGGGAGACCCAGTACTTC.

The CDR3 nucleotides are TGTGCCAGCAGCCCGACAACACCAGAAGCTTTCTTT. It translates to CASSPTTPEAFF. The rearrangement links TRBV7-9 to TRBJ1-1; no clear D. V lost 5 bases and J 8 bases, leaving 12 bases between the germline ends. Germline loops: CDR1 SEHNR, CDR2 FQNEAQ (reference sequence). The CDR3 loop spans 12 amino acids.

This rearrangement joins TRBV19 to TRBJ1-3, with 9 bases lining up with TRBD1. There are 16 residues in the CDR3. CDR1 LNHDA and CDR2 SQIVND come from the germline V gene (reference sequence). J lost 4 bases, V lost 5 bases, and 9 bases had no gene match. The CDR3 bases are TGTGCCAGTAGTGGCAACAGGGGGCGTGGGGGAAACACCATATATTTT. Translated: CASSGNRGRGGNTIYF. The entire variable domain, with the rest obtained from reference TRBV19 and TRBJ1-3, is as follows: DGGITQSPKYLFRKEGQNVTLSCEQNLNHDAMYWYRQDPGQGLRLIYYSQIVNDFQKGDIAEGYSVSREKKESFPLTVTSAQKNPTAFYLCASSGNRGRGGNTIYFGEGSWLTVV.

Comments on this clone: The same CDR3 can be traced to other DNA sequences in this sample. The J gene is TRBJ2-7, the V gene TRBV19; D is perhaps TRBD1 (5 bases). Germline V gives CDR1 LNHDA, CDR2 SQIVND (reference sequence). The length of the CDR3 is 13 residues. The V end lost 4 bases, the J end lost 5 bases, and 12 bases lay between the germline ends. The CDR3 nucleotides are TGTGCCAGTAGTACTGTTAGGGGTCACGAGCAGTACTTC. Translation: CASSTVRGHEQYF.

The CDR3 loop reads CASTLSDTEAFF. The CDR3 DNA sequence: TGTGCCAGCACCCTAAGTGACACTGAAGCTTTCTTT. The V gene is TRBV7-9, the J gene TRBJ1-1; D is unresolved. The ends were cut back, 7 bases at V and 3 bases at J, with 9 bases in the middle. The CDR3 loop spans 12 amino acids. CDR1 is SEHNR, CDR2 FQNEAQ, per germline (reference sequence).

The chain is built from TRBV19 and TRBJ1-6, with D possibly being TRBD1 (5 bases). V lost 2 bases to trimming and J lost 13 bases, with 18 bases between them. The CDR3 is 15 residues long. Germline V gives CDR1 LNHDA, CDR2 SQIVND (reference sequence). The CDR3 protein is CASSISTDAVMPLHF. CDR3 bases: TGTGCCAGTAGTATATCGACAGATGCTGTGATGCCCCTCCACTTT.